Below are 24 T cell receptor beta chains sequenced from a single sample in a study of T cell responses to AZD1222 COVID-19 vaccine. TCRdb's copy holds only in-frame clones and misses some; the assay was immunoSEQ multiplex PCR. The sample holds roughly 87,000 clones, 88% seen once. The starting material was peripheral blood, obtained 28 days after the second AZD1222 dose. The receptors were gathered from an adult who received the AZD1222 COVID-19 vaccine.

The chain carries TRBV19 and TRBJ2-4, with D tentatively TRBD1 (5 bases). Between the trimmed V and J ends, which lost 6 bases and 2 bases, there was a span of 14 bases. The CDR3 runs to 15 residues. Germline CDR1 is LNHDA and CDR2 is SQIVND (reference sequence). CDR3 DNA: TGTGCCAGTAGGACACAAAGGGGTACCAAAAACATTCAGTACTTC. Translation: CASRTQRGTKNIQYF.

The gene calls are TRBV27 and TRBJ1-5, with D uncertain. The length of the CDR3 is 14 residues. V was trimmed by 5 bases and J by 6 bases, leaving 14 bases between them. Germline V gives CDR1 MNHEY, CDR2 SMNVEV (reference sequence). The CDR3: CASSPRQTSQPQHF. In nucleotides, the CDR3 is TGTGCCAGCAGTCCCCGACAAACATCTCAGCCCCAGCATTTT.

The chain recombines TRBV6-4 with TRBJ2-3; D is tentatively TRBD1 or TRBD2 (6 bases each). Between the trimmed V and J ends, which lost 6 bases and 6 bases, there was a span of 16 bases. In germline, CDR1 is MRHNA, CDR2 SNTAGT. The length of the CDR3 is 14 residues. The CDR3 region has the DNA TGTGCCAGCAGCTCAGAGGGGGGTTCGGATACGCAGTATTTT. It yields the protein CASSSEGGSDTQYF.

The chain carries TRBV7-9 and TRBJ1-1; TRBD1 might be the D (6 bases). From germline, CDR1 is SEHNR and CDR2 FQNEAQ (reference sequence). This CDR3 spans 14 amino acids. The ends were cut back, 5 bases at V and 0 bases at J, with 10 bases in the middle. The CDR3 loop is CASSTGNLNTEAFF. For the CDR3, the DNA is TGTGCCAGCAGCACAGGGAACCTGAACACTGAAGCTTTCTTT.

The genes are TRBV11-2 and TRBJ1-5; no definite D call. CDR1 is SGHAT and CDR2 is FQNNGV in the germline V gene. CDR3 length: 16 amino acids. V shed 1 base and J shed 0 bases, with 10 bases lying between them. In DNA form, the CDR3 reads TGTGCCAGCAGCTTAGGGACCGCTTATAGCAATCAGCCCCAGCATTTT. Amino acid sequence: CASSLGTAYSNQPQHF.

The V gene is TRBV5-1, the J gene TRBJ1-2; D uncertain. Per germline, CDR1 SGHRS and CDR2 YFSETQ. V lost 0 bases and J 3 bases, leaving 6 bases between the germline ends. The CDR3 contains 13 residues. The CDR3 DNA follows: TGCGCCAGCAGCTTGGCCGCGGACTATGGCTACACCTTC. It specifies CASSLAADYGYTF.

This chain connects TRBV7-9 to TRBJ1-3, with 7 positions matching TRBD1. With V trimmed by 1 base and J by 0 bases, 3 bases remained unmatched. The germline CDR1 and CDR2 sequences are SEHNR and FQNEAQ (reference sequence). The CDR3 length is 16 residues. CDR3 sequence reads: CASSLEGQISGNTIYF. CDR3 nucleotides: TGTGCCAGCAGCTTAGAGGGACAGATCTCTGGAAACACCATATATTTT.

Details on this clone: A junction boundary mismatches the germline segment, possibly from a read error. For the CDR3, the DNA is TGTGCCAGCAGCGAAGAGACTAGCGGAGGGTACGAGCAGTACTTC. Protein sequence: CASSEETSGGYEQYF. The V and J genes are TRBV4-2 and TRBJ2-7; 9 bases align to TRBD2. Germline values: CDR1 LGHNA, CDR2 YNFKEQ. This CDR3 contains 15 residues.

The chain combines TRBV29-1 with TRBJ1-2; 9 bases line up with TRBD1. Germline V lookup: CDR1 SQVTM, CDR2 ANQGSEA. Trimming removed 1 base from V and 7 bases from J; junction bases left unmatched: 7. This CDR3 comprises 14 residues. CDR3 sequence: CSVEGAQGAGGYTF. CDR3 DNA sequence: TGCAGCGTTGAAGGCGCACAGGGGGCAGGTGGCTACACCTTC.

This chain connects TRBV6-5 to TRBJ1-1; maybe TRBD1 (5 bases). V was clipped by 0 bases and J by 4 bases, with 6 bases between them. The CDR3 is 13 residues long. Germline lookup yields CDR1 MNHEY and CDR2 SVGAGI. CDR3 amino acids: CASSYSGGTEAFF. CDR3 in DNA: TGTGCCAGCAGTTACTCGGGGGGCACTGAAGCTTTCTTT.

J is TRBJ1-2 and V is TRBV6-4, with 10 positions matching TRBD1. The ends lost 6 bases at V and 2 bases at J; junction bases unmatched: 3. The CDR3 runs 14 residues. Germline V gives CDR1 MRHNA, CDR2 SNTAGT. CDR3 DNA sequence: TGTGCCAGCAGCGAGGACAGGGGGAACTATGGCTACACCTTC. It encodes CASSEDRGNYGYTF.

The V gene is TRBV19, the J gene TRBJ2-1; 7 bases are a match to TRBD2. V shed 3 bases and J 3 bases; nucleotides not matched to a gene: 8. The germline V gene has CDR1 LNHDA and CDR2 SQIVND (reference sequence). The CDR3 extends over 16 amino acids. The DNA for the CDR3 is TGTGCCAGTAGTATGAGTGCCGGGACTATCTACAATGAGCAGTTCTTC. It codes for CASSMSAGTIYNEQFF.

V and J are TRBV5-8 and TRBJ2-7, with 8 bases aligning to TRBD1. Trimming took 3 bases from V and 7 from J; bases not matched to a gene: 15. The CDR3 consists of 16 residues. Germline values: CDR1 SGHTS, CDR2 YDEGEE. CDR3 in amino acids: CASSSRTLDRGEEQYF. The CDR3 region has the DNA TGTGCCAGCAGCTCCAGAACCCTCGACAGGGGAGAGGAGCAGTACTTC.

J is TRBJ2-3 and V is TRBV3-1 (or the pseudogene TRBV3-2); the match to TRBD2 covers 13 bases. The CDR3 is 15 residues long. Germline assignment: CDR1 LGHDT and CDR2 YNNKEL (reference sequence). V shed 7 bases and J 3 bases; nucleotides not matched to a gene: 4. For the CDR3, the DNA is TGTGCCAGCACACTAGCGGGAGGGGTTACAGATACGCAGTATTTT. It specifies CASTLAGGVTDTQYF.

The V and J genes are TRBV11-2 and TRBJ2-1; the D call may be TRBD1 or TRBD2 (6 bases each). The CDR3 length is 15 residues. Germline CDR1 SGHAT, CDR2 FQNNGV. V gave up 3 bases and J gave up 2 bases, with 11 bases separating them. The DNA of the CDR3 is TGTGCCAGCAGCTTCGAGGGGGGAGCCTACAATGAGCAGTTCTTC. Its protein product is CASSFEGGAYNEQFF. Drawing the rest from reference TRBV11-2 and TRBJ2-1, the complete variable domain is EAGVAQSPRYKIIEKRQSVAFWCNPISGHATLYWYQQILGQGPKLLIQFQNNGVVDDSQLPKDRFSAERLKGVDSTLKIQPAKLEDSAVYLCASSFEGGAYNEQFFGPGTRLTVL.

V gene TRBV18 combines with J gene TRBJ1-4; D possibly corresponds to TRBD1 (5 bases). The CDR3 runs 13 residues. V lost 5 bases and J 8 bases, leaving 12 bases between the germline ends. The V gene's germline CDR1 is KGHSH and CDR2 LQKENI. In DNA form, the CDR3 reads TGTGCCAGCTCAAAGGGGAGGGGAGAAAAACTGTTTTTT. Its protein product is CASSKGRGEKLFF.

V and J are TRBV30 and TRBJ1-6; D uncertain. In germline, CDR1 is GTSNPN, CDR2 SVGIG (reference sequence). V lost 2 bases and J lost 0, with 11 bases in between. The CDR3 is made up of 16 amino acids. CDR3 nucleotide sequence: TGTGCCTGGAGTTTATCGGGGAGCTCCTATAATTCACCCCTCCACTTT. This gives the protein CAWSLSGSSYNSPLHF.

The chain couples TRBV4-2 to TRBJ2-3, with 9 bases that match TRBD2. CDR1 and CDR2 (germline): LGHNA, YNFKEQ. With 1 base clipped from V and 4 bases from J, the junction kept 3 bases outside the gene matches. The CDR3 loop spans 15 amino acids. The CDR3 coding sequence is TGTGCCAGCAGCCAAGGTAGCGGGAGTGCAGATACGCAGTATTTT. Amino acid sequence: CASSQGSGSADTQYF.

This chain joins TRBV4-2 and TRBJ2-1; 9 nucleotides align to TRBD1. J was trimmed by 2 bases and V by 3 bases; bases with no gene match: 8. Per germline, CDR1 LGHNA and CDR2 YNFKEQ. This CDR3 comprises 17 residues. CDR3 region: CASSQFTGGRAYNEQFF. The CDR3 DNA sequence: TGTGCCAGCAGCCAGTTTACAGGGGGCCGCGCCTACAATGAGCAGTTCTTC.

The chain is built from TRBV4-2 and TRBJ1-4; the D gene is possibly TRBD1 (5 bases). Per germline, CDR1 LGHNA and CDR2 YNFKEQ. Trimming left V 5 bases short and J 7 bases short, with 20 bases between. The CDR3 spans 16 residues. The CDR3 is CASSGGLGMGIEKLFF. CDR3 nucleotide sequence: TGTGCCAGCAGCGGGGGTTTGGGGATGGGGATTGAAAAACTGTTTTTT.

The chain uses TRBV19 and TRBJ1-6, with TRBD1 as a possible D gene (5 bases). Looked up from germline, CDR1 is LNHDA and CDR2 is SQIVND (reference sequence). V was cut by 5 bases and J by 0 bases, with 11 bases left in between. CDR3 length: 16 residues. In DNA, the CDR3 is TGTGCCAGTAGTGACAGCGGGATCTCCTATAATTCACCCCTCCACTTT. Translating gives CASSDSGISYNSPLHF.

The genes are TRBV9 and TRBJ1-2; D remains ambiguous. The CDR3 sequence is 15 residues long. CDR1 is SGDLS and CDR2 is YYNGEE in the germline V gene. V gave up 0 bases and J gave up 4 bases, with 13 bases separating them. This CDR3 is CASSVDPRGSYGYTF. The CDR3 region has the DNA TGTGCCAGCAGCGTAGACCCCCGAGGTTCCTATGGCTACACCTTC.

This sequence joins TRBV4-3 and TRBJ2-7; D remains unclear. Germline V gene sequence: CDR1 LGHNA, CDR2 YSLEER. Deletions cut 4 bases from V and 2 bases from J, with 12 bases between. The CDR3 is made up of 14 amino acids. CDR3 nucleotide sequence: TGCGCCAGCAGCCGGACCAAGGCCCCCTACGAGCAGTACTTC. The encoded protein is CASSRTKAPYEQYF.

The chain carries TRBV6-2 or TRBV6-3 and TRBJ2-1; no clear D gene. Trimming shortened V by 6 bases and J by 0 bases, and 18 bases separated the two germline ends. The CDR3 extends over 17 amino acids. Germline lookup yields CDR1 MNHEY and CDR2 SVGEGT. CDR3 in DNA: TGTGCCAGCAGCCGTAGCCCCCAGCAAGGCTCCTACAATGAGCAGTTCTTC. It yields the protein CASSRSPQQGSYNEQFF.